In this sample, the clone carrying this T cell receptor (beta chain) turned up a few times. The antigen is not known. The trim removed 3 bases at V and 4 bases at J, leaving 4 bases unmatched. The CDR3 loop spans 14 amino acids. Germline-derived CDR1 and CDR2 are MDHEN and SYDVKM. The assay was immunoSEQ multiplex PCR, and TCRdb's table has in-frame clones only and misses some. The repertoire includes fewer than 70,000 clones, approximately 80% of them detected once, and approximately 4.5% sits in the top ten. The sample comes from a study of early stage breast cancer tumors. Notes on the study in general: Enriched TCRB sequences shared across patients were mostly commonly generated sequences.

Input material: blood. The TCR originated in a person in their 40s with breast cancer. This rearrangement joins TRBV28 to TRBJ1-2, with 8 bases matching TRBD1. The CDR3 nucleotides are TGTGCCAGCAGTTTTCGGACAGGGAGCTATGGCTACACCTTC. Translation gives CASSFRTGSYGYTF.